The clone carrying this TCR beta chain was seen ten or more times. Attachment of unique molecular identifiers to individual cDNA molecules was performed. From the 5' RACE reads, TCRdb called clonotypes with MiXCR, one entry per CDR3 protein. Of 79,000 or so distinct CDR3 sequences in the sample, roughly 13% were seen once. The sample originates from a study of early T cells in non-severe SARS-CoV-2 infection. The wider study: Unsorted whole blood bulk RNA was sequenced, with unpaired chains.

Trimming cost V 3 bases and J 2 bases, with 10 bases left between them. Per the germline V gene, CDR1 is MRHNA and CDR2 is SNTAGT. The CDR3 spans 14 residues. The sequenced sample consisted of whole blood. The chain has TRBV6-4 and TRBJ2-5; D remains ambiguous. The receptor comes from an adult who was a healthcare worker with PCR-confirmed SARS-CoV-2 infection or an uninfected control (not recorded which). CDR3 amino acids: CASSESAEQETQYF. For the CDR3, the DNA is TGTGCCAGCAGTGAAAGTGCTGAACAAGAGACCCAGTACTTC.